Sequencing of this TCR beta chain was carried out in a study of CD8 T cells in Susac syndrome. Sequencing of TCR beta was undertaken in CD8+ and CD4+ T cells derived from blood. The controls, all healthy donors, were matched for age and sex. An input of about 0.45 to 1 ug of RNA was subjected to reverse transcription using random hexamers. By means of immunoSEQ multiplex PCR, TCR beta CDR3 spanning 54 Vbeta and 13 Jbeta underwent amplification. MiXCR, run by TCRdb on the immunoSEQ multiplex PCR reads, gives a single entry per CDR3 protein. The sample consists of some 190,000 distinct CDR3 sequences, about 95% of them appearing once. The TCR comes from a human donor in good health. Specimen: CD4+ T cells from PBMCs.

CDR3 sequence (DNA): TGTGCCAGCAGCCAACTCCGGGGAGGCCAGCTCGGCGACAATGAGCAGTTCTTC. As protein: CASSQLRGGQLGDNEQFF. V gene TRBV7-8 combines with J gene TRBJ2-1; possible D gene TRBD2, 6 bases. The germline V gene has CDR1 SGHVS and CDR2 FQNEAQ. The CDR3 length is 18 residues. V dropped 5 bases and J dropped 5 bases, with 25 bases sitting between them.